This TCR beta chain was documented in a study of blood T cell repertoires in COVID-19. About the study: Donors in the United States, Italy and Spain gave samples during acute or convalescent COVID-19. T cells, B-cell-depleted T cells, or PBMCs supplied cDNA or gDNA.

In the authors' methods: Cell counts per sample came from amplifying reference gene primers. The method was immunoSEQ multiplex PCR; TCRdb's version includes in-frame clones alone and lacks a portion of them. V and J calls and clone size are those listed in that table; D and trimming were worked out from the DNA. This table holds fewer than 35,000 clones, roughly 89% found once. The V and J ends lost 3 bases and 4 bases respectively, with 10 bases between them. CDR1 MNHEY and CDR2 SVGEGT come from the germline V gene. The length of the CDR3 is 14 residues. The rearrangement uses TRBV6-2 or TRBV6-3 and TRBJ2-4, with TRBD1 as a possible D gene (6 bases). What was sequenced was peripheral blood. This sequence originates from a man at least 80 years old with acute or convalescent COVID-19. CDR3 bases: TGTGCCAGCAGTTATGCCGGGACAAAAAACATTCAGTACTTC. Protein product: CASSYAGTKNIQYF.